Listed below are T cell receptor beta chains from one sample, sequenced in a study of T cell repertoires in cytomegalovirus infection. No antigen has been assigned to these receptors. A single record per CDR3 protein comes from TCRdb applying MiXCR to the reads. The data hold roughly 19,000 distinct CDR3 sequences, with around two fifths observed a single time. The material was CD8+ T cells from cultured PBMCs, obtained from culture after CMV antigen stimulation. These receptors all stem from a human donor in good health (CMV status not recorded). Some clones in this sample may be carry-over from other donors' samples. Each CDR3 is given with its conserved first and last residue. D genes are given only for firm matches. Rows may omit the clone size; those that give it use once, few, many or a size class.

D gene: .
clone size: .
V gene: TRBV7-9
J gene: TRBJ1-2
CDR3 DNA: TGTGCCAGCAGCTCATTATTTGTTGGTGGCTACACCTTC
CDR3 protein: CASSSLFVGGYTF

D gene: .
clone size: many
V gene: TRBV11-2
J gene: TRBJ1-1
CDR3 DNA: TGTGCCAGCAGGAGGGGGGCGGGAGAAGCTTTCTTT
CDR3 protein: CASRRGAGEAFF

D gene: .
clone size: .
V gene: TRBV5-6
J gene: TRBJ1-1
CDR3 DNA: TGTGCCAGCAGCTTAGGGGGTCGCACTGAAGCTTTCTTT
CDR3 protein: CASSLGGRTEAFF

D gene: TRBD1
clone size: .
V gene: TRBV6-1
J gene: TRBJ2-5
CDR3 DNA: TGTGCCAGCAGTGACGGGGACAGGGGGCGCTTAGAGACCCAGTACTTC
CDR3 protein: CASSDGDRGRLETQYF

D gene: TRBD2
clone size: .
V gene: TRBV5-1
J gene: TRBJ2-3
CDR3 DNA: TGCGCCAGCAGCTTGGGAGCATTGGCGGGGAGGGGACCAGATACGCAGTATTTT
CDR3 protein: CASSLGALAGRGPDTQYF

D gene: .
clone size: .
V gene: TRBV2
J gene: TRBJ2-3
CDR3 DNA: TGTGCCAGCAGGCTCAGGGGCGCGATCAGCACAGATACGCAGTATTTT
CDR3 protein: CASRLRGAISTDTQYF

D gene: .
clone size: few
V gene: TRBV7-9
J gene: TRBJ1-2
CDR3 DNA: TGTGCCAGCAGCTTAGTTAGCTATGGCTACACCTTC
CDR3 protein: CASSLVSYGYTF

D gene: .
clone size: .
V gene: TRBV2
J gene: TRBJ1-5
CDR3 DNA: TGTGCCGGCACCGTGCCGTTCGGAACCAATCTGGGCAATCAGCCCCAGCATTTT
CDR3 protein: CAGTVPFGTNLGNQPQHF

D gene: .
clone size: .
V gene: TRBV6-8
J gene: TRBJ2-5
CDR3 DNA: TGTGCCAGCAGTTCATTGCTGCGCGAGACCCAGTACTTC
CDR3 protein: CASSSLLRETQYF

D gene: TRBD2
clone size: .
V gene: TRBV19
J gene: TRBJ2-3
CDR3 DNA: TGTGCCAGTAAAACCGGGACTACTAGCACAGATACGCAGTATTTT
CDR3 protein: CASKTGTTSTDTQYF

D gene: .
clone size: .
V gene: TRBV11-3
J gene: TRBJ1-1
CDR3 DNA: TGTGCCAGCAGCTCCTCTGGGCGGGTTGCGGGCACTGAAGCTTTCTTT
CDR3 protein: CASSSSGRVAGTEAFF

D gene: .
clone size: .
V gene: TRBV5-1
J gene: TRBJ1-1
CDR3 DNA: TGCGCCAGCAGCTCGGGGAAGAGTGAAGCTTTCTTT
CDR3 protein: CASSSGKSEAFF

D gene: TRBD2
clone size: many
V gene: TRBV7-2
J gene: TRBJ2-1
CDR3 DNA: TGTGCCAGCAGCTTAGGGCGGAAAGAAGCGGGAGAGCAGTTCTTC
CDR3 protein: CASSLGRKEAGEQFF

D gene: .
clone size: .
V gene: TRBV9
J gene: TRBJ2-2
CDR3 DNA: TGTGCCAGCAGCGTAACTAGCAGCACCGGGGAGCTGTTTTTT
CDR3 protein: CASSVTSSTGELFF

D gene: .
clone size: .
V gene: TRBV11-3
J gene: TRBJ2-1
CDR3 DNA: TGTGCCAGCAGCATTGGCGGCGGAACCTACAATGAGCAGTTCTTC
CDR3 protein: CASSIGGGTYNEQFF

D gene: .
clone size: .
V gene: TRBV5-1
J gene: TRBJ2-7
CDR3 DNA: TGCGCCAGCCGCCTAGGGCAAGAGGAGCAGTACTTC
CDR3 protein: CASRLGQEEQYF

D gene: .
clone size: .
V gene: TRBV7-8
J gene: TRBJ1-3
CDR3 DNA: TGTGCCAGCAGCTTAGGAGGTGGAATGGCTGGAAACACCATATATTTT
CDR3 protein: CASSLGGGMAGNTIYF

D gene: .
clone size: .
V gene: TRBV9
J gene: TRBJ2-7
CDR3 DNA: TGTGCCAGCAGCGTAGCCCACTCGGGGGCTGTCTACGAGCAGTACTTC
CDR3 protein: CASSVAHSGAVYEQYF

D gene: .
clone size: .
V gene: TRBV9
J gene: TRBJ2-1
CDR3 DNA: TGTGCCAGCAGCGTAGATCTTGGGGCAGGTGAGCAGTTCTTC
CDR3 protein: CASSVDLGAGEQFF

D gene: TRBD1
clone size: few
V gene: TRBV12-3/TRBV12-4
J gene: TRBJ1-3
CDR3 DNA: TGTGCCAGCGCGGGACAGCCATTCTCTGGAAACACCATATATTTT
CDR3 protein: CASAGQPFSGNTIYF

D gene: TRBD2
clone size: .
V gene: TRBV7-2
J gene: TRBJ2-1
CDR3 DNA: TGTGCCAGCAGCCCCGGGGGGGCTGGGAACAATGAGCAGTTCTTC
CDR3 protein: CASSPGGAGNNEQFF

D gene: .
clone size: .
V gene: TRBV27
J gene: TRBJ1-1
CDR3 DNA: TGTGCCAGCAGTTTATCAGGAGGGGCGGCTACTGAAGCTTTCTTT
CDR3 protein: CASSLSGGAATEAFF